Below are 29 T cell receptor beta chains sequenced from a single sample in a study of T-cell reconstitution after alpha-beta-depleted transplantation in children. A TCRbeta library incorporating unique molecular identifiers was prepared. In TCRdb, the PCR reads were re-called with MiXCR into one record per CDR3 protein. The table shows roughly 200,000 distinct CDR3 sequences, with approximately 10% occurring only once. The sequences come from PBMCs, collected before TCRalphabeta/CD19-depleted stem cell transplant. These receptors were taken from a child in the first two years of life with acute myeloid leukemia, due to receive a stem cell transplant.

At least ten counts were recorded for this clonotype. The chain employs TRBV30 and TRBJ1-2; unclear D gene. V lost 2 bases and J lost 7, with 17 bases in between. This CDR3 spans 14 amino acids. From germline, CDR1 is GTSNPN and CDR2 SVGIG (reference sequence). The CDR3 is CAWSNKREFTGYTF. In nucleotides, the CDR3 is TGTGCCTGGAGTAATAAGAGGGAGTTTACTGGCTACACCTTC.

This clonotype was observed at least ten times. The gene calls are TRBV12-3 or TRBV12-4 and TRBJ1-2; tentatively, D is TRBD1 (5 bases). The CDR3 totals 17 residues. V was pared by 4 bases and J by 3 bases, with 21 bases between. CDR3 protein: CASSSTGGPLGYYGYTF. CDR3 DNA sequence: TGTGCCAGCAGTTCTACAGGAGGGCCCTTGGGTTACTATGGCTACACCTTC.

This clonotype occurred many times. CDR3 DNA sequence: TGCAGCGTTGATGGGGACAGGGGAAACTACGAGCAGTACTTC. Translation gives CSVDGDRGNYEQYF. This chain uses TRBV29-1 with TRBJ2-7; 10 positions agree with TRBD1. The V gene's germline CDR1 is SQVTM and CDR2 ANQGSEA. With 3 bases clipped from V and 3 bases from J, the junction kept 5 bases outside the gene matches. This CDR3 is built from 14 residues.

Many counts were recorded for this clonotype. This chain joins TRBV20-1 and TRBJ2-3, with 10 bases identical to TRBD2. The J segment lost 7 bases and the V segment lost 1 base, leaving 8 bases of the junction unmatched. This CDR3 region has 15 residues. The V gene's germline CDR1 is DFQATT and CDR2 SNEGSKA (reference sequence). The CDR3 bases are TGCAGTGCTAGAGGCCTCCCTAGCGGGAGTCATACGCAGTATTTT. Its translation is CSARGLPSGSHTQYF.

This clonotype appeared many times. The chain carries TRBV28 and TRBJ1-4; D is ambiguous. Germline V gene lookup returns CDR1 MDHEN and CDR2 SYDVKM. The CDR3 loop spans 13 amino acids. The V and J ends lost 3 bases and 8 bases respectively, with 10 bases between them. For the CDR3, the DNA is TGTGCCAGCAGTTTGCTCCTATGGGAAAAACTGTTTTTT. Protein product: CASSLLLWEKLFF.

This clonotype was picked up many times. This chain uses TRBV20-1 with TRBJ1-4, with 9 bases fitting TRBD1. Trimming at V came to 2 bases and at J to 4 bases, leaving 2 bases not matched to a gene. The CDR3 runs to 14 residues. Germline loops: CDR1 DFQATT, CDR2 SNEGSKA (reference sequence). The CDR3 nucleotides are TGCAGTGCTAGACGGGACAGGGTTAATGAAAAACTGTTTTTT. This codes for CSARRDRVNEKLFF.

This clonotype was seen many times. The chain has TRBV11-2 and TRBJ2-5, with D possibly being TRBD2 (5 bases). Germline loops: CDR1 SGHAT, CDR2 FQNNGV. The CDR3 runs 14 residues. Trimming shortened V by 5 bases and J by 4 bases, and 14 bases separated the two germline ends. DNA of the CDR3: TGTGCCAGCAGCCTAACAACTAGAGGAGAGACCCAGTACTTC. This codes for CASSLTTRGETQYF.

This clonotype was seen at least ten times. The V call is TRBV5-5, the J call TRBJ1-5; 8 nucleotides match TRBD1. Germline V gives CDR1 SGHKS, CDR2 YYEKEE (reference sequence). The junction had 4 bases not matched to a gene; V was cut back by 5 bases and J by 3 bases. The length of the CDR3 is 14 residues. The CDR3 bases are TGTGCCAGCAGTTGGGACAGGTTCAATCAGCCCCAGCATTTT. Translated, it gives CASSWDRFNQPQHF.

The CDR3 region is CASSLRTDSYEQYF. The CDR3 DNA follows: TGTGCCAGCAGCCTCCGGACAGACTCCTACGAGCAGTACTTC. V usage is TRBV11-1 and J usage is TRBJ2-7; maybe TRBD1 (6 bases). V was shortened by 5 bases and J by 0 bases, with 11 bases between the two germline ends. The length of the CDR3 is 14 residues. In germline, CDR1 is SGHAT, CDR2 FQDESV (reference sequence).

Many counts were recorded for this clonotype. V is TRBV7-9 and J is TRBJ2-2, with 11 bases matching TRBD1. J lost 7 bases, V lost 6 bases, and 7 bases had no gene match. The length of the CDR3 is 15 residues. Looked up from germline, CDR1 is SEHNR and CDR2 is FQNEAQ (reference sequence). CDR3 DNA: TGTGCCAGCAGACCGGACAGGGGGCGCGTCGGGGAGCTGTTTTTT. Its protein is CASRPDRGRVGELFF.

A note on this clonotype: The junction and the germline gene differ at one end; a read error may be behind it. The chain is built from TRBV5-1 and TRBJ2-5; tentatively, D is TRBD2 (6 bases). The CDR3 consists of 14 residues. Germline CDR1 is SGHRS and CDR2 is YFSETQ. The CDR3: CPSSSTPGEETQYF. The CDR3, as DNA: TGTCCCAGCAGCTCCACGCCGGGAGAAGAGACCCAGTACTTC.

This clonotype was detected many times. The rearrangement joins TRBV20-1 to TRBJ2-5; 7 bases map to TRBD2. The trim removed 3 bases at V and 4 bases at J, leaving 5 bases unmatched. Germline CDR1 is DFQATT and CDR2 is SNEGSKA (reference sequence). The CDR3 consists of 13 residues. This chain's CDR3 is CSASSASGETQYF. The CDR3 nucleotides are TGCAGTGCTAGTAGTGCTAGCGGAGAGACCCAGTACTTC.

This clonotype was recorded at least ten times. This rearrangement joins TRBV20-1 to TRBJ2-5, with TRBD2 matching over 7 bases. The germline V gene has CDR1 DFQATT and CDR2 SNEGSKA (reference sequence). This CDR3 is built from 17 residues. The junction had 15 bases not matched to a gene; V was cut back by 2 bases and J by 3 bases. CDR3 bases: TGCAGTGCTAGACTTCATTGGGGGGGGGTACAGGAAGAGACCCAGTACTTC. Its translation: CSARLHWGGVQEETQYF.

This sequence joins TRBV6-1 and TRBJ1-2, with D possibly being TRBD1 (5 bases). The germline V gene has CDR1 MNHNS and CDR2 SASEGT. There are 14 residues in the CDR3. V lost 5 bases, J lost 2 bases, and 12 bases lay in between. CDR3 protein: CASSNARGNYGYTF. As DNA, the CDR3 is TGTGCCAGCAGTAATGCGAGGGGCAACTATGGCTACACCTTC.

The rearrangement joins TRBV6-1 to TRBJ2-7, with D perhaps assigned TRBD1 or TRBD2 (5 bases each). This CDR3 spans 14 amino acids. The germline V gene has CDR1 MNHNS and CDR2 SASEGT. With 10 bases removed from V and 0 bases from J, the gap between germline ends came to 16 bases. The DNA for the CDR3 is TGTGCCACCGGGACCTATAGCGTCTCCTACGAGCAGTACTTC. It encodes CATGTYSVSYEQYF.

As concerns this clonotype: A much larger clone is a single base away; this may be a read error. The rearrangement joins TRBV4-2 to TRBJ2-3; D might be TRBD2 (5 bases). CDR1 and CDR2 from the germline V gene are LGHNA and YNFKEQ. The ends were cut back, 8 bases at V and 2 bases at J, with 17 bases in the middle. The CDR3 length is 15 residues. CDR3 DNA: TGTGCCAGCGGCCCCCGGCGCGGACTCACAGATACGCAGTATTTT. Residues: CASGPRRGLTDTQYF.

In the case of this clonotype: The conserved phenylalanine or tryptophan normally closing the CDR3 is absent here, so this likely arose from a read error. The J gene is TRBJ2-1, the V gene TRBV7-2, with TRBD2 matching 13 bases. This CDR3 comprises 15 residues. CDR1 is SGHTA and CDR2 is FQGNSA in the germline V gene. The CDR3 DNA sequence: TGTGCCAGCGGCTTAGGACTAGCGGGAGTGGCTGAGCAGTTCTAC. It translates to CASGLGLAGVAEQFY.

The table lists this clonotype with many counts. J is TRBJ2-1 and V is TRBV10-3, with TRBD1 as a possible D gene (7 bases). The CDR3 is 15 amino acids. Germline CDR1 ENHRY, CDR2 SYGVKD. Trimming stripped 6 bases from V and 0 bases from J, with 12 bases between. CDR3: CAISRGAPSYNEQFF. Written as DNA, the CDR3 is TGTGCCATCAGCAGGGGGGCCCCCTCCTACAATGAGCAGTTCTTC.

For this clonotype: With a much larger clone just one base away, this may be a read error. V usage is TRBV9 and J usage is TRBJ2-1, with D possibly being TRBD1 or TRBD2 (5 bases each). Germline V gives CDR1 SGDLS, CDR2 YYNGEE. Trimming removed 0 bases at V and 8 bases at J, with 12 bases between. The CDR3 covers 14 residues. CDR3 sequence reads: CASSVVPSRDEQFF. CDR3 DNA sequence: TGTGCCAGCAGCGTAGTCCCTAGCAGGGATGAGCAGTTCTTC. The whole variable domain, remainder taken from reference TRBV9 and TRBJ2-1, is DSGVTQTPKHLITATGQRVTLRCSPRSGDLSVYWYQQSLDQGLQFLIQYYNGEERAKGNILERFSAQQFPDLHSELNLSSLELGDSALYFCASSVVPSRDEQFFGPGTRLTVL.

There are many counts of this clonotype. This rearrangement joins TRBV7-2 to TRBJ1-4; D gene ambiguous. The V end was cut by 0 bases, the J end by 2 bases, with 10 bases between. The CDR3 is 16 amino acids. In germline, CDR1 is SGHTA, CDR2 FQGNSA. CDR3 nucleotide sequence: TGTGCCAGCAGCTTAGCCCCAGTCGGGACTAATGAAAAACTGTTTTTT. It yields the protein CASSLAPVGTNEKLFF.

This clonotype has ten or more counts. V and J are TRBV7-8 and TRBJ2-5; 7 positions agree with TRBD1. Trimming cost V 1 base and J 5 bases; bases outside gene matches: 10. Germline V CDR1 and CDR2: SGHVS, FQNEAQ. The CDR3 totals 16 residues. The CDR3 spells CASSLVGAGGWETQYF. The CDR3 DNA sequence: TGTGCCAGCAGCTTAGTGGGGGCAGGGGGATGGGAGACCCAGTACTTC.

Ten or more counts support this clonotype. This chain connects TRBV5-6 to TRBJ2-7; 7 bases are a match to TRBD1. The CDR3 runs to 15 residues. CDR1 and CDR2 from the germline V gene are SGHDT and YYEEEE. V gave up 0 bases and J gave up 1 base; unmatched junction bases: 4. CDR3 protein: CASSLVGQRSYEQYF. The CDR3 nucleotides read TGTGCCAGCAGCTTGGTGGGACAGCGTTCCTACGAGCAGTACTTC.

This clonotype was picked up many times. This chain connects TRBV20-1 to TRBJ2-3; 7 nucleotides line up with TRBD2. CDR1 is DFQATT and CDR2 is SNEGSKA in the germline V gene (reference sequence). V lost 5 bases, J lost 4 bases, and 12 bases stayed unmatched. The CDR3 is 15 residues long. CDR3 amino acids: CSALVAGVGSDTQYF. CDR3 in DNA: TGCAGTGCTCTGGTGGCGGGAGTAGGTTCAGATACGCAGTATTTT.

This clonotype showed up many times. The chain links TRBV11-1 to TRBJ2-7; 14 nucleotides align to TRBD2. V dropped 3 bases and J dropped 0; count of bases not matched to a gene: 16. The CDR3 covers 21 residues. Germline V lookup: CDR1 SGHAT, CDR2 FQDESV (reference sequence). CDR3 protein: CASSFTLITGTSGSLSYEQYF. CDR3 nucleotide sequence: TGTGCCAGCAGCTTCACGTTGATAACCGGGACTAGCGGGAGCCTCTCCTACGAGCAGTACTTC. Using reference TRBV11-1 and TRBJ2-7 for the parts outside the CDR3, the full variable domain is EAEVAQSPRYKITEKSQAVAFWCDPISGHATLYWYRQILGQGPELLVQFQDESVVDDSQLPKDRFSAERLKGVDSTLKIQPAELGDSAMYLCASSFTLITGTSGSLSYEQYFGPGTRLTVT.

There are many counts of this clonotype. The chain joins TRBV9 to TRBJ2-7; D remains unclear. V was pared by 0 bases and J by 6 bases, with 16 bases between. The CDR3 covers 15 residues. CDR1 and CDR2 from the germline V gene are SGDLS and YYNGEE. The CDR3 DNA sequence: TGTGCCAGCAGCGTAGCGGAGCAACCTTCCGTCGAGCAGTACTTC. Amino acids: CASSVAEQPSVEQYF.

This clonotype came up a few times. This sequence joins TRBV13 and TRBJ2-4, with TRBD2 as a possible D gene (6 bases). This CDR3 has 14 amino acids. V was trimmed by 5 bases and J by 7 bases, leaving 15 bases between them. Looked up from germline, CDR1 is PRHDT and CDR2 is FYEKMQ (reference sequence). The CDR3 DNA is TGTGCCAGCAGCGCCGGAGGGTCCTCCAACATTCAGTACTTC. Protein product: CASSAGGSSNIQYF. The full variable domain, completed using reference TRBV13 and TRBJ2-4, is AAGVIQSPRHLIKEKRETATLKCYPIPRHDTVYWYQQGPGQDPQFLISFYEKMQSDKGSIPDRFSAQQFSDYHSELNMSSLELGDSALYFCASSAGGSSNIQYFGAGTRLSVL.

In its sample, this clonotype was seen many times. J is TRBJ1-5 and V is TRBV5-1; D remains unclear. V lost 0 bases, J lost 3 bases, and 10 bases lay in between. The germline gives CDR1 SGHRS, CDR2 YFSETQ. The CDR3 contains 15 residues. This chain's CDR3 is CASSLAGQFNQPQHF. In DNA, the CDR3 is TGCGCCAGCAGCTTGGCCGGCCAGTTCAATCAGCCCCAGCATTTT.

V usage is TRBV7-6 and J usage is TRBJ2-7; D is perhaps TRBD2 (6 bases). Germline assignment: CDR1 SGHVS and CDR2 FNYEAQ. CDR3 length: 17 amino acids. Trimming took off 5 bases at V and 0 bases at J, with 20 bases between the two ends. This chain's CDR3 is CASSVLSASVSSYEQYF. The DNA for the CDR3 is TGTGCCAGCAGCGTCCTATCGGCTAGCGTGAGCTCCTACGAGCAGTACTTC.

This clonotype appeared many times. The rearrangement joins TRBV7-2 to TRBJ2-2; 9 bases are shared with TRBD1. V shed 5 bases and J 3 bases; nucleotides not matched to a gene: 4. Germline lookup yields CDR1 SGHTA and CDR2 FQGNSA. The CDR3 has 15 residues. CDR3 DNA: TGTGCCAGCAGCACCGACAGGGGGGACACCGGGGAGCTGTTTTTT. Translated, it gives CASSTDRGDTGELFF.